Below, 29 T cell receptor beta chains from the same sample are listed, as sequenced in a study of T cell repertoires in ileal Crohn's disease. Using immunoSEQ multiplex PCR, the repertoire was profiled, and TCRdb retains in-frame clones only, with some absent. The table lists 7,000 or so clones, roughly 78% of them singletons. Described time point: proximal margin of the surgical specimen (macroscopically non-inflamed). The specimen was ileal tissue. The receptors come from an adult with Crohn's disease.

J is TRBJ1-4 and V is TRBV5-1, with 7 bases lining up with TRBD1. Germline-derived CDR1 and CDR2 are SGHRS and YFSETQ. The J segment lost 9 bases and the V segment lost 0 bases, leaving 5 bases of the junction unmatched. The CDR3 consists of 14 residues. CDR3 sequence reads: CASSLGQGLKKLFF. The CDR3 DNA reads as TGCGCCAGCAGCTTGGGACAGGGATTGAAAAAACTGTTTTTT. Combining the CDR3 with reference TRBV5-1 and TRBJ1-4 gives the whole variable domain KAGVTQTPRYLIKTRGQQVTLSCSPISGHRSVSWYQQTPGQGLQFLFEYFSETQRNKGNFPGRFSGRQFSNSRSEMNVSTLELGDSALYLCASSLGQGLKKLFFGSGTQLSVL.

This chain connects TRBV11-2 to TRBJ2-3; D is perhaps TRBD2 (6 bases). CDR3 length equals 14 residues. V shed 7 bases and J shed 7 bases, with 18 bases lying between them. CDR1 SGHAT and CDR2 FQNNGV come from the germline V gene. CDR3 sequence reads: CASTPTRGRNTQYF. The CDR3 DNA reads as TGTGCCAGCACCCCAACGCGGGGCAGGAATACGCAGTATTTT.

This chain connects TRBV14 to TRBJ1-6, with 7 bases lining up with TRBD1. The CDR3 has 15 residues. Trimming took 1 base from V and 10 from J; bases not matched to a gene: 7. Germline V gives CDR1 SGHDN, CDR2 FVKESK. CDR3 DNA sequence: TGTGCCAGCAGCCAAGCGACAGGGTTGAAATCACCCCTCCACTTT. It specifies CASSQATGLKSPLHF.

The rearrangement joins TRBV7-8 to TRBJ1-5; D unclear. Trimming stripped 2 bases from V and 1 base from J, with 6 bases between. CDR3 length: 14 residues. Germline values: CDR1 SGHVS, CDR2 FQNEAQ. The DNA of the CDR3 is TGTGCCAGCAGCTTACGGGCGAGCAATCAGCCCCAGCATTTT. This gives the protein CASSLRASNQPQHF.

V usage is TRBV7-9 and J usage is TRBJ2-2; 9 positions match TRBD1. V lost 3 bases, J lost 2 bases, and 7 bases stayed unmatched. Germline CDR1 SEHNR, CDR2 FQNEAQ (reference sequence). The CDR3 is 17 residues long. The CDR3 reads CASSFGQGRNNTGELFF. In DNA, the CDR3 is TGTGCCAGCAGCTTTGGACAGGGGCGAAATAACACCGGGGAGCTGTTTTTT.

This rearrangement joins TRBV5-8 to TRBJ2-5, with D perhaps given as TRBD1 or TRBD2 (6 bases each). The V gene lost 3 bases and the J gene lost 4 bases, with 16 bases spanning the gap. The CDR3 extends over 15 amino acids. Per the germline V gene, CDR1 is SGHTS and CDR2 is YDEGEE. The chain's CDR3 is CASSYKEGRGETQYF. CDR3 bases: TGTGCCAGCAGCTACAAGGAGGGCAGGGGAGAGACCCAGTACTTC.

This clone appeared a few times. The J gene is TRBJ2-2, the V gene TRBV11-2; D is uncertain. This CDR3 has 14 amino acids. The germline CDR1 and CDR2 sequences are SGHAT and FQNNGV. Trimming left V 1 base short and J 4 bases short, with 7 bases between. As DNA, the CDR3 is TGTGCCAGCAGCTTAGGTCTAGGCACCGGGGAGCTGTTTTTT. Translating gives CASSLGLGTGELFF.

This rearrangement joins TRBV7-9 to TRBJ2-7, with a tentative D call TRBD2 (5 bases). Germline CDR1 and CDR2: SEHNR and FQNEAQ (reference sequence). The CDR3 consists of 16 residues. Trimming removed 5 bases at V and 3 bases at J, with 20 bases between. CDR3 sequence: CASSAGPQGGLYEQYF. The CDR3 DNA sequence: TGTGCCAGCAGCGCGGGTCCCCAAGGTGGCCTCTACGAGCAGTACTTC.

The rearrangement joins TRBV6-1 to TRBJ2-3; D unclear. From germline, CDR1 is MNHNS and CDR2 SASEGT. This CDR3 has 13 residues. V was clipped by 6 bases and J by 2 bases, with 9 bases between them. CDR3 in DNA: TGTGCCAGCAGCATTCGAACCACAGATACGCAGTATTTT. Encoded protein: CASSIRTTDTQYF.

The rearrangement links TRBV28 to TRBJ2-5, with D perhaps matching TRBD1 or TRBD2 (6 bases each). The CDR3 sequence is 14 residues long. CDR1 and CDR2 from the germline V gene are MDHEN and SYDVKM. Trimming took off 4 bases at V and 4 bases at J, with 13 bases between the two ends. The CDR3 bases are TGTGCCAGCAGTTCGCCACAGGGAGGAGAGACCCAGTACTTC. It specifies CASSSPQGGETQYF.

The CDR3 DNA follows: TGTGCCAGCACCCGATTGTTGGGGGGGTCCTACGAGCAGTACTTC. It specifies CASTRLLGGSYEQYF. The rearrangement uses TRBV6-5 and TRBJ2-7, with 7 bases matching TRBD2. There are 15 residues in the CDR3. Germline CDR1 reads MNHEY; CDR2 reads SVGAGI. J gave up 1 base and V 7 bases, and 10 bases lay outside the gene matches.

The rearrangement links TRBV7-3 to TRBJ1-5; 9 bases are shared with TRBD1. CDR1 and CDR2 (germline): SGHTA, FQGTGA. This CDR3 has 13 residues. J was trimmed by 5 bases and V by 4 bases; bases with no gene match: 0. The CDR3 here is CASSWDRDQPQHF. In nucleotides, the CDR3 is TGTGCCAGCAGCTGGGACAGGGATCAGCCCCAGCATTTT.

CDR3 region: CASGVGQTVGEQYF. Here the CDR3 DNA reads TGTGCCAGCGGAGTCGGACAGACCGTGGGGGAGCAGTACTTC. The chain is built from TRBV9 and TRBJ2-7; the D gene is possibly TRBD1 (6 bases). Germline-derived CDR1 and CDR2 are SGDLS and YYNGEE. The CDR3 is made up of 14 amino acids. V lost 7 bases to trimming and J lost 7 bases, with 21 bases between them.

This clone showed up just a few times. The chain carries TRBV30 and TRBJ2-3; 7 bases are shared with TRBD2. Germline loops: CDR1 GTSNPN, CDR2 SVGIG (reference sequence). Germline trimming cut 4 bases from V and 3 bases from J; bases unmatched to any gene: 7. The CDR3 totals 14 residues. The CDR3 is CAWKSGTGTDTQYF. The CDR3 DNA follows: TGTGCCTGGAAGAGCGGGACTGGGACAGATACGCAGTATTTT.

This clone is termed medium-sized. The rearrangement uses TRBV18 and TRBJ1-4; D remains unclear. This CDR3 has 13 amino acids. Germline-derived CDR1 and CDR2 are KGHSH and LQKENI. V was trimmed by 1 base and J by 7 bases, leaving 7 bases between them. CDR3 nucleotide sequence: TGTGCCAGCTCACCACAGGGTCGTGAAAAACTGTTTTTT. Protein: CASSPQGREKLFF.

The CDR3 coding sequence is TGTGCCAGCAGCTTAAACTACAATGAGCAGTTCTTC. Its protein product is CASSLNYNEQFF. The genes are TRBV11-2 and TRBJ2-1; D uncertain. In germline, CDR1 is SGHAT, CDR2 FQNNGV. Trimming pared 2 bases from V and 3 bases from J, leaving 2 bases between. This CDR3 spans 12 amino acids.

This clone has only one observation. The CDR3 sequence is CASSLMSREQYF. DNA for the CDR3: TGTGCCAGCAGCCTAATGTCTCGGGAGCAGTACTTC. The rearrangement uses TRBV11-1 and TRBJ2-7; D is ambiguous. Germline-derived CDR1 and CDR2 are SGHAT and FQDESV (reference sequence). The CDR3 sequence is 12 residues long. V lost 5 bases to trimming and J lost 7 bases, with 12 bases between them.

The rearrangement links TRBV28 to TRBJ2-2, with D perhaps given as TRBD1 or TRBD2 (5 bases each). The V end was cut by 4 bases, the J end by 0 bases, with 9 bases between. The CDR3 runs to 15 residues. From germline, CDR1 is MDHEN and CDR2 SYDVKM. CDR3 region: CASSWDGSNTGELFF. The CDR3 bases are TGTGCCAGCAGTTGGGACGGCTCGAACACCGGGGAGCTGTTTTTT. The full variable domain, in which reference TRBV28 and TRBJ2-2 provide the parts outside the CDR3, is DVKVTQSSRYLVKRTGEKVFLECVQDMDHENMFWYRQDPGLGLRLIYFSYDVKMKEKGDIPEGYSVSREKKERFSLILESASTNQTSMYLCASSWDGSNTGELFFGEGSRLTVL.

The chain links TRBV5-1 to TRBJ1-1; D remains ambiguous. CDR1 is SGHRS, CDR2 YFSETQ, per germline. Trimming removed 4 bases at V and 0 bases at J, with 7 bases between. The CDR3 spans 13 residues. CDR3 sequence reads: CASSLTVNTEAFF. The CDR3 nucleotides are TGCGCCAGCAGCCTGACGGTGAACACTGAAGCTTTCTTT.

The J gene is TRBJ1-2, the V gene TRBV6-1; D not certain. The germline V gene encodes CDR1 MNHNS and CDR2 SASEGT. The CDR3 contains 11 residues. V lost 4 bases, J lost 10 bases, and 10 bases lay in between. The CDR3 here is CASSVQLDYTF. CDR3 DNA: TGTGCCAGCAGTGTACAGCTGGACTACACCTTC.

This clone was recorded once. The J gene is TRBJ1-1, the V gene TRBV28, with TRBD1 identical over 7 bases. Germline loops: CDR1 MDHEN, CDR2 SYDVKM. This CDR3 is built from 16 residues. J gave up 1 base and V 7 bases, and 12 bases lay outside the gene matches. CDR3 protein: CASTRGGGATNTEAFF. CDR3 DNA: TGTGCCAGCACCCGAGGGGGCGGGGCGACGAACACTGAAGCTTTCTTT.

The CDR3 sequence is CASSENYGYTF. Written as DNA, the CDR3 is TGTGCCAGCAGTGAAAACTATGGCTACACCTTC. This sequence joins TRBV6-1 and TRBJ1-2; unclear D gene. V was cut by 2 bases and J by 2 bases, with 0 bases left in between. The CDR3 spans 11 residues. Per the germline V gene, CDR1 is MNHNS and CDR2 is SASEGT.

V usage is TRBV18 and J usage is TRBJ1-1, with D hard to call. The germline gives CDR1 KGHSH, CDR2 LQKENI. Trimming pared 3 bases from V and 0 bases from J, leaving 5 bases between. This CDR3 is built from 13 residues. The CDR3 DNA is TGTGCCAGCTCACCCCTGCTGAACACTGAAGCTTTCTTT. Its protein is CASSPLLNTEAFF.

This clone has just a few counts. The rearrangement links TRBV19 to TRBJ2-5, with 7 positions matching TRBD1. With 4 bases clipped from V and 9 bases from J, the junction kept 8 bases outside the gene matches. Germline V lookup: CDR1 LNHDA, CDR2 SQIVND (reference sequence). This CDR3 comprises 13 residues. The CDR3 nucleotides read TGTGCCAGTAGTACTATGACAGGGAAGGCCCAGTACTTC. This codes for CASSTMTGKAQYF.

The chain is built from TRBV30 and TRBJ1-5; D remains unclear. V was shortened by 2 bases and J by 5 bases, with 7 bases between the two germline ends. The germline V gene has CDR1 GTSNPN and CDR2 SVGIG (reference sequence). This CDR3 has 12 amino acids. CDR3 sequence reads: CAWSTEHQPQHF. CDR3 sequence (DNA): TGTGCCTGGAGTACCGAGCATCAGCCCCAGCATTTT.

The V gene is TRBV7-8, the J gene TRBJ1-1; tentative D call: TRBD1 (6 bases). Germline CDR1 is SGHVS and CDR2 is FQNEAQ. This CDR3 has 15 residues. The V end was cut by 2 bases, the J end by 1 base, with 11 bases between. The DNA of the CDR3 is TGTGCCAGCAGCTTACAACAGGGATCGAACACTGAAGCTTTCTTT. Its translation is CASSLQQGSNTEAFF.

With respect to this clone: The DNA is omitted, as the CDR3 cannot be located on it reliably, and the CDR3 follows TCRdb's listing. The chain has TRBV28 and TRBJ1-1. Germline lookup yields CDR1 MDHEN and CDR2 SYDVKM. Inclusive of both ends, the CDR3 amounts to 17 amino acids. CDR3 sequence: CASSFLGTGIFGTEAFF.

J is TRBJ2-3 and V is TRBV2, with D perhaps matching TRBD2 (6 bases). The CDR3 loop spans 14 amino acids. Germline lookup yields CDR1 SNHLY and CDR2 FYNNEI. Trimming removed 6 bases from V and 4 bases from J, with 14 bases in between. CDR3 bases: TGTGCCAGCAGGCTGAGTATAGCGGCAGATACGCAGTATTTT. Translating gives CASRLSIAADTQYF.

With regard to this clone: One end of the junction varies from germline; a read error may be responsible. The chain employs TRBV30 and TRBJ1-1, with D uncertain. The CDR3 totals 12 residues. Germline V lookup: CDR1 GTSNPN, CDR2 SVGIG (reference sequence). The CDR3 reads CAWSTGRLRPLF. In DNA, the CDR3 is TGTGCCTGGTCCACGGGCCGCCTTCGTCCTCTCTTT.